One T cell receptor beta chain is described in this entry. Antigen specificity is unknown. Measured with immunoSEQ multiplex PCR; TCRdb has only the in-frame clones, and not every one. The profile shows some 30,000 clones, around 87% of them singletons. These data are taken from a study of T cells in narcolepsy. General study findings and limits: Reportedly, autoreactive clonotypes were serially detected in patients' blood but not controls'. No autoreactive T cell clone sequences appeared in some memory CD4+ repertoires.

The sample comprised memory (CD45RA-) CD4+ T cells from blood. The TCR was taken from a human donor in good health.

CDR3 sequence reads: CASRETGEYGYTF. The CDR3 DNA reads TGTGCCAGCAGGGAGACAGGGGAGTACGGCTACACCTTC. This chain links TRBV6-6 with TRBJ1-2; 8 bases are a match to TRBD1. The V gene end was trimmed by 6 bases and the J gene end by 8 bases; junction bases not matched to a gene: 8. Germline CDR1 is MNHNY and CDR2 is SVGAGI (reference sequence). The CDR3 is 13 amino acids.